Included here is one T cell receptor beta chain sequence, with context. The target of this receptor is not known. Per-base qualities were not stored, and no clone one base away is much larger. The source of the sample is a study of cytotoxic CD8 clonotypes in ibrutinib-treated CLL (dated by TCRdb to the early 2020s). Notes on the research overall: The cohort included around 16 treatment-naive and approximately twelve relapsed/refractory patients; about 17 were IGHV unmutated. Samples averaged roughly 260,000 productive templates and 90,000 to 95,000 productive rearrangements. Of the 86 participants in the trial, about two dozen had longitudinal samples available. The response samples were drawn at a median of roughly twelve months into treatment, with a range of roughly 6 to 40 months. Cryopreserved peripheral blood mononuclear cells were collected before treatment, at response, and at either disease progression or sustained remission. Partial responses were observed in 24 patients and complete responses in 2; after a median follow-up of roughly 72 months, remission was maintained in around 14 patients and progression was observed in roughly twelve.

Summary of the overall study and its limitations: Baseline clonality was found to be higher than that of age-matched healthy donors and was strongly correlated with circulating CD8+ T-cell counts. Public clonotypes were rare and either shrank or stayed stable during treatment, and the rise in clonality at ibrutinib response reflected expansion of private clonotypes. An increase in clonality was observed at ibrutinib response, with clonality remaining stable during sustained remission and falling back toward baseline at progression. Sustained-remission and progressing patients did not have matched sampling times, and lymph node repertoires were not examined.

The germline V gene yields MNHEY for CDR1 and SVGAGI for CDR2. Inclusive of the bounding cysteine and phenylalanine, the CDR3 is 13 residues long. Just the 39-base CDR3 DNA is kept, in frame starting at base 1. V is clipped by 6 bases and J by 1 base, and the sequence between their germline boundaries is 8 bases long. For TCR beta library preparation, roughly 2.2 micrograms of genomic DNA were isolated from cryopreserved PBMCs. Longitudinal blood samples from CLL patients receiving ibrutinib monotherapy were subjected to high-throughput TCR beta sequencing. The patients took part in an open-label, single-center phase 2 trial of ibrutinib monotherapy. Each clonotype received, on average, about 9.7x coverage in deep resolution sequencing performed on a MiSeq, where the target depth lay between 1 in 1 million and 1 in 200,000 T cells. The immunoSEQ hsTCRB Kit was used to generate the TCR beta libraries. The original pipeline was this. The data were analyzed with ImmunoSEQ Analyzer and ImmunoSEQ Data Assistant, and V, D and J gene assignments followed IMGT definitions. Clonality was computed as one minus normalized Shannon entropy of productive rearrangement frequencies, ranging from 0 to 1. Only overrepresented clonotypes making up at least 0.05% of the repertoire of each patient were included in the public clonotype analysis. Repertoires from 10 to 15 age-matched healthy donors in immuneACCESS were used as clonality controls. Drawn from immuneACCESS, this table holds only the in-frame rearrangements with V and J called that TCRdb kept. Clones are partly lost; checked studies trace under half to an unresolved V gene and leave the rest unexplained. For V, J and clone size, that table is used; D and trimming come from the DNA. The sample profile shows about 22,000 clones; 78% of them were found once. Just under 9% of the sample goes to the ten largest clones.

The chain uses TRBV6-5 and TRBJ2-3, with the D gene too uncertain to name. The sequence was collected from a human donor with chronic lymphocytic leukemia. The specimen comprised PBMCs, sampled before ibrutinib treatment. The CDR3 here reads CASRKPGTDTQYF. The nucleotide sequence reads TGTGCCAGCAGAAAACCAGGCACAGATACGCAGTATTTT.